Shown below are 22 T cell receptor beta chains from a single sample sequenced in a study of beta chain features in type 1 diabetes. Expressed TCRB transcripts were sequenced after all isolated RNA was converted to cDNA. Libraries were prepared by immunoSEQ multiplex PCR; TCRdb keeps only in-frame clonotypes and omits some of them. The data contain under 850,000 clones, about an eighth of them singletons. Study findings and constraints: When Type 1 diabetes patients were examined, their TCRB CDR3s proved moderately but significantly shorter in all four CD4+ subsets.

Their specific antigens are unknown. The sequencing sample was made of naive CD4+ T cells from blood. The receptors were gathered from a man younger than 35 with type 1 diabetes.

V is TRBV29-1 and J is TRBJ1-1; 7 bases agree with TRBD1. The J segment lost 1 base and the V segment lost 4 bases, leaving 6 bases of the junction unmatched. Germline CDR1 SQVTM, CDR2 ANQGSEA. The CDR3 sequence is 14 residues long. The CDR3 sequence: CSVVVRDRNTEAFF. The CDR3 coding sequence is TGCAGCGTTGTAGTCCGGGACAGGAACACTGAAGCTTTCTTT.

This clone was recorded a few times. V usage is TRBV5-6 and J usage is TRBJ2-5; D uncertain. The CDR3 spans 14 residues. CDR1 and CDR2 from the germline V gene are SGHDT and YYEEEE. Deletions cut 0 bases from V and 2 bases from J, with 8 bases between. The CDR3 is CASSLVEAQETQYF. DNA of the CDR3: TGTGCCAGCAGCTTGGTAGAGGCACAAGAGACCCAGTACTTC. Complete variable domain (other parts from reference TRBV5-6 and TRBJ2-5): DAGVTQSPTHLIKTRGQQVTLRCSPKSGHDTVSWYQQALGQGPQFIFQYYEEEERQRGNFPDRFSGHQFPNYSSELNVNALLLGDSALYLCASSLVEAQETQYFGPGTRLLVL.

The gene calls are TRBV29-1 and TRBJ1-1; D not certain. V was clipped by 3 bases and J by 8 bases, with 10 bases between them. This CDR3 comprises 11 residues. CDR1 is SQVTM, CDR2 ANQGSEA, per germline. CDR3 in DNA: TGCAGCGTTGATCCCCTGCAGGAAGCTTTCTTT. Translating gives CSVDPLQEAFF.

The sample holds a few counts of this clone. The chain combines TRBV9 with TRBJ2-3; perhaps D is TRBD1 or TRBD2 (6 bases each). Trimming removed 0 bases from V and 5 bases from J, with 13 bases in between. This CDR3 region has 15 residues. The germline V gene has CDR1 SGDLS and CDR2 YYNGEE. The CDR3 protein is CASSVAGGPVDTQYF. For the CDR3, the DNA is TGTGCCAGCAGCGTAGCTGGGGGGCCTGTAGATACGCAGTATTTT.

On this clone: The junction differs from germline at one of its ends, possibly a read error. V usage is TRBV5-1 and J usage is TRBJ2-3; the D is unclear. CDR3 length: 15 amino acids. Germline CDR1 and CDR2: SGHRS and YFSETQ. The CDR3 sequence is CASGLALISTDTQYF. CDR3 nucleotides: TGCGCCAGCGGCTTGGCGCTAATAAGCACAGATACGCAGTATTTT.

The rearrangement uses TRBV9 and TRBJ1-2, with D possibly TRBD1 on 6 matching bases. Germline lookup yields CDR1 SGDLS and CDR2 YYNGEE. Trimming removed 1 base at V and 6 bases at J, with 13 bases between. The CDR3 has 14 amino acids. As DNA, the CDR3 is TGTGCCAGCAGCGTACAGGGGCCTTCCCATGGCTACACCTTC. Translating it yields CASSVQGPSHGYTF. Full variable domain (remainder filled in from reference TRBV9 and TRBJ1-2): DSGVTQTPKHLITATGQRVTLRCSPRSGDLSVYWYQQSLDQGLQFLIQYYNGEERAKGNILERFSAQQFPDLHSELNLSSLELGDSALYFCASSVQGPSHGYTFGSGTRLTVV.

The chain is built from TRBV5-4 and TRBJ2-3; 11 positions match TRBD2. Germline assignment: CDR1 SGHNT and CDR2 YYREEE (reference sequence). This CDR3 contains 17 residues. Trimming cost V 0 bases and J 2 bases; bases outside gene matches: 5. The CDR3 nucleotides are TGTGCCAGCAGCTTGGTACTAGCGGGGGCCTTCACAGATACGCAGTATTTT. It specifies CASSLVLAGAFTDTQYF.

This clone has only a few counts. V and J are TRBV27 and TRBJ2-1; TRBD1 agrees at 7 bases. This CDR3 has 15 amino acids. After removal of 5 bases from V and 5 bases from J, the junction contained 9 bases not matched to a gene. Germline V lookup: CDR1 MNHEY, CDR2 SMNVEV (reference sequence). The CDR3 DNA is TGTGCCAGCAGTATACCGGGACAGACAAACAATGAGCAGTTCTTC. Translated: CASSIPGQTNNEQFF.

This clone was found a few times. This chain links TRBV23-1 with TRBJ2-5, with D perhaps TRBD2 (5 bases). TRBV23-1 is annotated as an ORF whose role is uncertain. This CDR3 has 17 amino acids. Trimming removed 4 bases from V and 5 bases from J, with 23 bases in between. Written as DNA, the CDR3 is TGCGCCAGCAGTCTCCTACCGTCTAGCCCCGTGGGGGAGACCCAGTACTTC. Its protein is CASSLLPSSPVGETQYF.

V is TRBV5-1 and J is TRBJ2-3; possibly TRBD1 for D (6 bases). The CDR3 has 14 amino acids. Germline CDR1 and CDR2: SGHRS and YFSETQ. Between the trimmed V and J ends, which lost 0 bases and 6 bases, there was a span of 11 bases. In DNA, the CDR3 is TGCGCCAGCAGCTTGGACAGGGAACGGGATACGCAGTATTTT. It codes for CASSLDRERDTQYF.

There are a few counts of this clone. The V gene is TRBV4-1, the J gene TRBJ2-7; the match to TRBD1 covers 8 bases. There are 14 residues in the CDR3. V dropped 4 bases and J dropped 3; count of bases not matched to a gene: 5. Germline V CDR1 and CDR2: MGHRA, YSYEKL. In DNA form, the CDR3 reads TGCGCCAGCAGCCCCGGACAGGGTTACTACGAGCAGTACTTC. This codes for CASSPGQGYYEQYF.

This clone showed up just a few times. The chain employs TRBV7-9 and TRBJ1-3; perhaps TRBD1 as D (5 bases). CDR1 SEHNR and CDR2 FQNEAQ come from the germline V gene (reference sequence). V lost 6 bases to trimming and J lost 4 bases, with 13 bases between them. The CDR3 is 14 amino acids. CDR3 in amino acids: CASRTGYDGNTIYF. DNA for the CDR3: TGTGCCAGCAGAACAGGCTACGACGGAAACACCATATATTTT.

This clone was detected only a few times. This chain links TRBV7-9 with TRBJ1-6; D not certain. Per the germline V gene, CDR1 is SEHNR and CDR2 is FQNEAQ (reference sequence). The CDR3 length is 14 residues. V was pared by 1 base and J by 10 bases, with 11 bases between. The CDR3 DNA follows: TGTGCCAGCAGCTTAGAGAGGGATCTATCACCCCTCCACTTT. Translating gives CASSLERDLSPLHF.

As DNA, the CDR3 is TGCGCCAGCAGGGGGGACACTGAAGCTTTCTTT. It yields the protein CASRGDTEAFF. V and J are TRBV5-1 and TRBJ1-1; a possible D gene is TRBD1 (5 bases). Looked up from germline, CDR1 is SGHRS and CDR2 is YFSETQ. The CDR3 runs to 11 residues. V lost 5 bases to trimming and J lost 3 bases, with 5 bases between them.

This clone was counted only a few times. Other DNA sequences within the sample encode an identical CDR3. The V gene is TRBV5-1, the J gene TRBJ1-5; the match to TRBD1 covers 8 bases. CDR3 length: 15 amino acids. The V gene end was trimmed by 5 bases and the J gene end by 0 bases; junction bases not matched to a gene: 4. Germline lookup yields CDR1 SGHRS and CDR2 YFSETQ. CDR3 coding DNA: TGCGCCAGCAGTTTGACAGGGGATAGCAATCAGCCCCAGCATTTT. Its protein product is CASSLTGDSNQPQHF.

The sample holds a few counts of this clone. CDR3 protein: CASSALRGTEAFF. As DNA, the CDR3 is TGTGCCAGCAGCGCCCTGAGGGGAACAGAAGCTTTCTTT. The chain has TRBV5-4 and TRBJ1-1, with D possibly matching TRBD1 (5 bases). Germline V lookup: CDR1 SGHNT, CDR2 YYREEE (reference sequence). The CDR3 loop spans 13 amino acids. Trimming took off 4 bases at V and 8 bases at J, with 15 bases between the two ends.

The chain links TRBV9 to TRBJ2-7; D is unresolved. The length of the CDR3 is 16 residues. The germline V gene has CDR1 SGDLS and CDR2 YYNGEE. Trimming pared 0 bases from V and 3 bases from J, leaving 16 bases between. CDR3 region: CASSVGPLGSGYEQYF. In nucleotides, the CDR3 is TGTGCCAGCAGCGTAGGACCTCTTGGTTCGGGCTACGAGCAGTACTTC. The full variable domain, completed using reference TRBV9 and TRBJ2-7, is DSGVTQTPKHLITATGQRVTLRCSPRSGDLSVYWYQQSLDQGLQFLIQYYNGEERAKGNILERFSAQQFPDLHSELNLSSLELGDSALYFCASSVGPLGSGYEQYFGPGTRLTVT.

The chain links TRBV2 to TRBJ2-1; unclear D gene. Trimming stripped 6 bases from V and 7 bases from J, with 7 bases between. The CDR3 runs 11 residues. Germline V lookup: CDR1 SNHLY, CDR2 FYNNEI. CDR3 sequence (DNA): TGTGCCAGCAGGCTGGGTAATGAGCAGTTCTTC. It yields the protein CASRLGNEQFF.

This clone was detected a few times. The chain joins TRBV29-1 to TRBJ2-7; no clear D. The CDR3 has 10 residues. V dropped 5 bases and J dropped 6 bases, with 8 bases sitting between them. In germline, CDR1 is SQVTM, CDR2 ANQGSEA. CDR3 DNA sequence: TGCAGCGTTCTTGTGGGCGAGCAGTACTTC. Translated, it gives CSVLVGEQYF.

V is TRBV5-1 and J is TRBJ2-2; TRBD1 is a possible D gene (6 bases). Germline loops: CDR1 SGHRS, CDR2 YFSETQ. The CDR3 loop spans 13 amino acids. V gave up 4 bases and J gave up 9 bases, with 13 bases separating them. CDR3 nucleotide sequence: TGCGCCAGCAGCGGTATACAGGGTAGGGAGCTGTTTTTT. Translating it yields CASSGIQGRELFF.

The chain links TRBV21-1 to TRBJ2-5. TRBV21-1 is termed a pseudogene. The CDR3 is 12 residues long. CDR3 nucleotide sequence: TGTGCCACGGCAATGAGTAAAGAGACCCAGTACTTC. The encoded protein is CATAMSKETQYF.

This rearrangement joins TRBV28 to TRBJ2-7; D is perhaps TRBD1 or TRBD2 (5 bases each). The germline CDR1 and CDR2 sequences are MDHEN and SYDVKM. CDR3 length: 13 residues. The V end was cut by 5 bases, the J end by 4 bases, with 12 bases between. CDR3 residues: CASSRDGPYEQYF. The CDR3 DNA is TGTGCCAGCAGTAGGGACGGTCCTTACGAGCAGTACTTC.